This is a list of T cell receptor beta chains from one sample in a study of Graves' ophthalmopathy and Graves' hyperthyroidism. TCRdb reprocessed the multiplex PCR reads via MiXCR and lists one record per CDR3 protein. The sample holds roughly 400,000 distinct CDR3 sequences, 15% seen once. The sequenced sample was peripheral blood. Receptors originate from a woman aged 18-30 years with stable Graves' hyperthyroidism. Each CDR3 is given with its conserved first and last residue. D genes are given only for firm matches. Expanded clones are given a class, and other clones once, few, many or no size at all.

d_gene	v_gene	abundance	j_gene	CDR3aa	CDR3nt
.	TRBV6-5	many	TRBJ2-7	CASSYEGGRDEQYF	TGTGCCAGCAGTTACGAGGGGGGCCGGGACGAGCAGTACTTC
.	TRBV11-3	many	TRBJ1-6	CAIKEGNSPLHF	TGTGCCATAAAGGAGGGGAATTCACCCCTCCACTTT
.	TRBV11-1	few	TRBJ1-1	CASSSTTGTEAFF	TGTGCCAGCAGCTCCACCACGGGCACTGAAGCTTTCTTT
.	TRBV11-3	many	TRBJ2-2	CASSPRSPGELFF	TGTGCCAGCAGCCCTAGGTCCCCAGGGGAGCTGTTTTTT
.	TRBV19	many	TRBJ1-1	CASSMLGNTEAFF	TGTGCCAGTAGTATGCTAGGGAACACTGAAGCTTTCTTT
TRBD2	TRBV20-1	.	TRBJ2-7	CSARDDRLAAYEQYF	TGCAGTGCTAGAGATGACCGACTAGCGGCCTACGAGCAGTACTTC
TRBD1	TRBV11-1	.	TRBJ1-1	CASSRRQGDRNTEAFF	TGTGCCAGCAGCCGTAGACAGGGCGATAGGAACACTGAAGCTTTCTTT
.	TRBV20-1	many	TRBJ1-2	CSARDRDNYGYTF	TGCAGTGCTAGAGACAGGGATAACTATGGCTACACCTTC
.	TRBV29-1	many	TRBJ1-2	CSVEEWLGGYTF	TGCAGCGTTGAAGAATGGCTGGGCGGCTACACCTTC
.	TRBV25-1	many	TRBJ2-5	CASSAGGTETQYF	TGTGCCAGCAGTGCCGGGGGCACGGAGACCCAGTACTTC
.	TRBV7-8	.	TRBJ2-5	CASSLGTDKETQYF	TGTGCCAGCAGCTTAGGGACAGACAAAGAGACCCAGTACTTC
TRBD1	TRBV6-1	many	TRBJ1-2	CASSEFGQGHGYTF	TGTGCCAGCAGTGAATTCGGACAGGGCCATGGCTACACCTTC
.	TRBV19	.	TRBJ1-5	CASSMEGSNQPQHF	TGTGCCAGTAGTATGGAGGGTAGCAATCAGCCCCAGCATTTT
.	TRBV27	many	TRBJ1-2	CASSLRDGRGYTF	TGTGCCAGCAGTTTAAGGGATGGTCGTGGCTACACCTTC
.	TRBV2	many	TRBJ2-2	CASSELGGTGELFF	TGTGCCAGCAGCGAATTGGGGGGTACCGGGGAGCTGTTTTTT
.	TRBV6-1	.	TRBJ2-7	CASRPGDGYEQYF	TGTGCCAGCAGACCCGGGGACGGCTACGAGCAGTACTTC
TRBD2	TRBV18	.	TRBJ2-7	CASSPLRAGLALQSSYEQYF	TGTGCCAGCTCACCCTTACGGGCAGGACTAGCGCTTCAGAGCTCCTACGAGCAGTACTTC
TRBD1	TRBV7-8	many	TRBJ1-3	CASRAGQSGNTIYF	TGTGCCAGCAGGGCGGGACAGAGTGGAAACACCATATATTTT
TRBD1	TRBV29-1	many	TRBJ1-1	CSSRGQPSTEAFF	TGCAGTTCCAGGGGGCAACCCAGCACTGAAGCTTTCTTT
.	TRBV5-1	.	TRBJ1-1	CASSLDPTLSTEAFF	TGCGCCAGCAGCCTGGACCCGACACTGAGCACTGAAGCTTTCTTT
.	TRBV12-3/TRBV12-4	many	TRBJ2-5	CASRGYRTQYF	TGTGCCAGCAGGGGGTATAGGACCCAGTACTTC
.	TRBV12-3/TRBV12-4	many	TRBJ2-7	CASSSNDEQYF	TGTGCCAGCAGTTCCAATGACGAGCAGTACTTC
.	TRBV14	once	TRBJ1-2	CASNTPTGRLSYGYTF	TGTGCCAGCAACACTCCGACAGGCAGACTGAGCTATGGCTACACCTTC
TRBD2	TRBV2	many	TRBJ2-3	CASRWTSGVTDTQYF	TGTGCCAGCAGATGGACTAGCGGGGTCACAGATACGCAGTATTTT
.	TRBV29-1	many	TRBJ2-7	CSGGQSSYEQYF	TGCAGCGGAGGACAGAGCTCCTACGAGCAGTACTTC
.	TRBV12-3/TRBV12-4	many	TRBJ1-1	CASLSWGSEAFF	TGTGCCAGTTTAAGCTGGGGGTCTGAAGCTTTCTTT
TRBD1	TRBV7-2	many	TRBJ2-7	CASSPGTGFREQYF	TGTGCCAGCAGCCCCGGGACAGGGTTCCGCGAGCAGTACTTC
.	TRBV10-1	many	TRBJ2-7	CASSRDNSYEQYF	TGCGCCAGCAGCCGGGACAACTCCTACGAGCAGTACTTC
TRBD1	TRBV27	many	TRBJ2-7	CASSLSRDRGIYEQYF	TGTGCCAGCAGTTTATCGAGGGACAGGGGTATATACGAGCAGTACTTC
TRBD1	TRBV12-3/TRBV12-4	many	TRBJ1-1	CASRGTENTEAFF	TGTGCCAGCAGGGGGACAGAGAACACTGAAGCTTTCTTT
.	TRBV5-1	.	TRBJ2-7	CASSFDSSYEQYF	TGCGCCAGCAGCTTTGACAGTTCCTACGAGCAGTACTTC
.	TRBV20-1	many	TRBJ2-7	CSARMEREQYF	TGCAGTGCTAGAATGGAGAGGGAGCAGTACTTC
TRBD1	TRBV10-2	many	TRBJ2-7	CASSRTGGGNEQYF	TGCGCCAGCAGTCGGACAGGGGGCGGGAACGAGCAGTACTTC
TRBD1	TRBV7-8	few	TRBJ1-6	CASSWDSHNSPLHF	TGTGCCAGCAGCTGGGACAGCCATAATTCACCCCTCCACTTT
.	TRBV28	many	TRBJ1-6	CASIRDNANSPLHF	TGTGCCAGCATTCGGGACAACGCTAACTCACCCCTCCACTTT
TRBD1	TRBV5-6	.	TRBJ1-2	CVSSQTGGIIGYTF	TGTGTCAGCAGCCAGACAGGGGGCATTATTGGCTACACCTTC
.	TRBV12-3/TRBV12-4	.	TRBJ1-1	CASSSVLRTDAFF	TGTGCCAGCAGTTCGGTGTTGAGAACTGATGCTTTCTTT
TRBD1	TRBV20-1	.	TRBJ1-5	CSVPGQDSNQPQHF	TGCAGTGTCCCCGGACAGGATAGCAATCAGCCCCAGCATTTT
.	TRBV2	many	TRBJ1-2	CASNGAGDYGYTF	TGTGCCAGCAACGGTGCGGGGGACTATGGCTACACCTTC
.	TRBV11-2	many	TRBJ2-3	CASSQRGTSTDTQYF	TGTGCCAGCAGCCAGAGGGGGACTAGCACAGATACGCAGTATTTT
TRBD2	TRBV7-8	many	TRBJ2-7	CASSIPGLARPNEQYF	TGTGCCAGCAGCATTCCGGGACTAGCAAGGCCGAACGAGCAGTACTTC
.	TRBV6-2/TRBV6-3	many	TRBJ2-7	CASSYSKGAYEQYF	TGTGCCAGCAGTTACTCGAAGGGAGCCTACGAGCAGTACTTC
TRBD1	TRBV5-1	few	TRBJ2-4	CASKGQGVNIQYF	TGCGCCAGCAAGGGGCAGGGGGTAAACATTCAGTACTTC
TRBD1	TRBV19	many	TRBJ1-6	CASSIGGTDNSPLHF	TGTGCCAGTAGTATCGGGGGGACAGATAATTCACCCCTCCACTTT
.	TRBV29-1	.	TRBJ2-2	CSVEGVSGGELFF	TGCAGCGTTGAAGGGGTTAGCGGCGGGGAGCTGTTTTTT
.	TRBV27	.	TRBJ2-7	CASSSSVGRTEQYF	TGTGCCAGCAGTTCATCAGTGGGCCGCACAGAGCAGTACTTC